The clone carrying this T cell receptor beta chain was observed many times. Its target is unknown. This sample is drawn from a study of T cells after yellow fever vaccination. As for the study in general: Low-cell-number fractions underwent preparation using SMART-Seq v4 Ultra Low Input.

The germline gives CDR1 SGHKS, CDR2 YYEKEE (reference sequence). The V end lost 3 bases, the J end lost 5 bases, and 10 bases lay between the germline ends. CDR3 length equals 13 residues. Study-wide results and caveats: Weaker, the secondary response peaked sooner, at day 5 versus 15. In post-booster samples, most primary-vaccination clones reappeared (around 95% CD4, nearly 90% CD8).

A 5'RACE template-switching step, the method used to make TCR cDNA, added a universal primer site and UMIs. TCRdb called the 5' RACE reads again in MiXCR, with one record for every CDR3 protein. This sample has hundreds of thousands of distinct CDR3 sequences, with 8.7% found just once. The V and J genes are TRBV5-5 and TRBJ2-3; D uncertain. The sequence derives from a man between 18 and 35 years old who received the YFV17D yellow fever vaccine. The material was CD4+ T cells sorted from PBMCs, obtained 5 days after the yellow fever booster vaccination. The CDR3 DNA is TGTGCCAGCAGCTCCGTAAGTCTAGATACGCAGTATTTT. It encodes CASSSVSLDTQYF.